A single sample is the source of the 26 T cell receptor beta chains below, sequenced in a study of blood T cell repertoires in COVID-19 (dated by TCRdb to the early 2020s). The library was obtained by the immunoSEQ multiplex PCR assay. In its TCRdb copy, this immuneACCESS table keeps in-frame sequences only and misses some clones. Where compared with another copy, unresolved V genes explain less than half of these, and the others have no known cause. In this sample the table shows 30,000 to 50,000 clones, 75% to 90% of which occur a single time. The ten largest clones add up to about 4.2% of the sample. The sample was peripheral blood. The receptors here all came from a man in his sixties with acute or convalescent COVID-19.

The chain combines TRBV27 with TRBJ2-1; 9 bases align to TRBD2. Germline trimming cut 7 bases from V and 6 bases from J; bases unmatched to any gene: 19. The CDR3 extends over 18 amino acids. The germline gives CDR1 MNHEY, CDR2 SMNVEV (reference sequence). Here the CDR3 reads CASNPLAASGIAGNEQFF. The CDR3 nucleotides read TGTGCCAGCAACCCCTTGGCGGCTAGCGGGATTGCAGGCAATGAGCAGTTCTTC.

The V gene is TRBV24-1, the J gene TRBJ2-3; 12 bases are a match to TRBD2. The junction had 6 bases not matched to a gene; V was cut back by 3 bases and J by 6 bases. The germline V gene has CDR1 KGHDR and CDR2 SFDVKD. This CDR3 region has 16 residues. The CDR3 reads CATSDPSGRAADTQYF. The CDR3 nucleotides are TGTGCCACCAGTGATCCTAGCGGGAGGGCGGCCGATACGCAGTATTTT.

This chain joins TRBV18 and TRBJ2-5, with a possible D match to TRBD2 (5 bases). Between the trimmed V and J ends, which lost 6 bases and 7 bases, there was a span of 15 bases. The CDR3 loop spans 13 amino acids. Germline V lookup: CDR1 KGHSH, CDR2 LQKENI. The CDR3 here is CASSLKAEGTQYF. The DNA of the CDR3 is TGTGCCAGCTCGCTGAAAGCGGAAGGGACCCAGTACTTC.

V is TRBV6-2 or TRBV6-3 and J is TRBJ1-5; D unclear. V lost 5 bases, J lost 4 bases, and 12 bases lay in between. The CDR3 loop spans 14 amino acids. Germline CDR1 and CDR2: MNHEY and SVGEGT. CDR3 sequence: CASSKPNTNQPQHF. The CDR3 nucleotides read TGTGCCAGCAGTAAACCAAATACAAATCAGCCCCAGCATTTT.

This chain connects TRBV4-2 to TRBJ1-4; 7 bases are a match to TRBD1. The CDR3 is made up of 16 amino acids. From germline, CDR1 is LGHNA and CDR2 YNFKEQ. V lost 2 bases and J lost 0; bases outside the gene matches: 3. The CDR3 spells CASSQPGTATNEKLFF. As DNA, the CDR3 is TGTGCCAGCAGCCAACCCGGGACAGCAACTAATGAAAAACTGTTTTTT.

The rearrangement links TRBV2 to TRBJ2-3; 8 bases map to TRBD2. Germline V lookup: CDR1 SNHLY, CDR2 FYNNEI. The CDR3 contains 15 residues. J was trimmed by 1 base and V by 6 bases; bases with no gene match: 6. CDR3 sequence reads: CASREGLGGTDTQYF. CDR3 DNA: TGTGCCAGCAGAGAGGGACTAGGAGGCACAGATACGCAGTATTTT.

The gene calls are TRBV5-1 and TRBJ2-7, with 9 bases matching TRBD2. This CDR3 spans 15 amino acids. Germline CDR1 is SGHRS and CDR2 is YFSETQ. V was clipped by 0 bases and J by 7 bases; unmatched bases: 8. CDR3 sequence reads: CASSLAVAGVEEQYF. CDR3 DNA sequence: TGCGCCAGCAGCTTGGCGGTAGCGGGAGTCGAAGAGCAGTACTTC. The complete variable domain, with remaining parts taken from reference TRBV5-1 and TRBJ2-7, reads KAGVTQTPRYLIKTRGQQVTLSCSPISGHRSVSWYQQTPGQGLQFLFEYFSETQRNKGNFPGRFSGRQFSNSRSEMNVSTLELGDSALYLCASSLAVAGVEEQYFGPGTRLTVT.

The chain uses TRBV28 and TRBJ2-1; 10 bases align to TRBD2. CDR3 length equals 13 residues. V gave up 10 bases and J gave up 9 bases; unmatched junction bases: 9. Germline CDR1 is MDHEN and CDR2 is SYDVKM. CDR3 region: CATKGLAGAEQFF. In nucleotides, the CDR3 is TGTGCCACCAAAGGCCTAGCGGGAGCTGAGCAGTTCTTC.

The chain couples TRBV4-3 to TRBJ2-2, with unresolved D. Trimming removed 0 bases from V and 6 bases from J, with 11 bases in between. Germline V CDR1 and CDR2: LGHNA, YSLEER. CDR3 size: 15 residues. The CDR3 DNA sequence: TGCGCCAGCAGCCAAGACAGTTCCCTGGCCGGGGAGCTGTTTTTT. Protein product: CASSQDSSLAGELFF.

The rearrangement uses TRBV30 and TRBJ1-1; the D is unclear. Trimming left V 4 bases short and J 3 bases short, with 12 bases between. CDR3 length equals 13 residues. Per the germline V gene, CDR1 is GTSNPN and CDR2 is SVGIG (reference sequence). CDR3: CAWNLRAYTEAFF. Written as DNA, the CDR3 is TGTGCCTGGAATCTGAGGGCGTACACTGAAGCTTTCTTT.

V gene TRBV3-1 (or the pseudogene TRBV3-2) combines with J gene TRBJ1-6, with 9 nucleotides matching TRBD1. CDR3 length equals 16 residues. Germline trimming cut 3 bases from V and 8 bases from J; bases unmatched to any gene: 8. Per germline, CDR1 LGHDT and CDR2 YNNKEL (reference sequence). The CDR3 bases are TGTGCCAGCAGCCAGGGGACAGGGAGGGCGGATTCACCCCTCCACTTT. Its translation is CASSQGTGRADSPLHF.

The CDR3 region is CSAWLQNIQYF. DNA for the CDR3: TGCAGTGCTTGGCTTCAAAACATTCAGTACTTC. This chain uses TRBV20-1 with TRBJ2-4; D unresolved. Trimming took 5 bases from V and 5 from J, leaving 7 bases between them. The V gene's germline CDR1 is DFQATT and CDR2 SNEGSKA (reference sequence). The CDR3 loop spans 11 amino acids.

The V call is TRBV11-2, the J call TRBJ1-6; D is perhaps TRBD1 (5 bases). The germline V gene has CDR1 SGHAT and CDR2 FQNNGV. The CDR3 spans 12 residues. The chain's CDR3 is CVSGRDGSPLHF. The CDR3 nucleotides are TGTGTCTCGGGCAGGGATGGGTCACCCCTCCACTTT. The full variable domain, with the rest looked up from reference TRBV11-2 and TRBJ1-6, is EAGVAQSPRYKIIEKRQSVAFWCNPISGHATLYWYQQILGQGPKLLIQFQNNGVVDDSQLPKDRFSAERLKGVDSTLKIQPAKLEDSAVYLCVSGRDGSPLHFGNGTRLTVT.

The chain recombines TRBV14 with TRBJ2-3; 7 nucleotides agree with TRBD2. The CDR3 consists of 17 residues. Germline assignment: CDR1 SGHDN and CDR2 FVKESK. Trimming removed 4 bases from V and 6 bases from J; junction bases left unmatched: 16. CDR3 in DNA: TGTGCCAGCAGCCCTCCAGCCGGGACTACTCTCGTGGATACGCAGTATTTT. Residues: CASSPPAGTTLVDTQYF.

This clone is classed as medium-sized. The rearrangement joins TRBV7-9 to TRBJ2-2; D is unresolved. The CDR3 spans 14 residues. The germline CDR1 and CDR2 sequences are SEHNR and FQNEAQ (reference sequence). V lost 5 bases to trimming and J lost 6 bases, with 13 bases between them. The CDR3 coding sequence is TGTGCCAGCAGCCCCCCAGGTTGGGCCGGGGAGCTGTTTTTT. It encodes CASSPPGWAGELFF. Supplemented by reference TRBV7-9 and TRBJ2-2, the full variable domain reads DTGVSQNPRHKITKRGQNVTFRCDPISEHNRLYWYRQTLGQGPEFLTYFQNEAQLEKSRLLSDRFSAERPKGSFSTLEIQRTEQGDSAMYLCASSPPGWAGELFFGEGSRLTVL.

The CDR3 is CASTSRDRVGNTIYF. The CDR3 DNA is TGTGCCAGCACCTCCCGGGACAGGGTGGGAAACACCATATATTTT. This rearrangement joins TRBV6-6 to TRBJ1-3; 9 bases align to TRBD1. The V gene's germline CDR1 is MNHNY and CDR2 SVGAGI (reference sequence). The V gene end was trimmed by 7 bases and the J gene end by 4 bases; junction bases not matched to a gene: 8. The CDR3 spans 15 residues.

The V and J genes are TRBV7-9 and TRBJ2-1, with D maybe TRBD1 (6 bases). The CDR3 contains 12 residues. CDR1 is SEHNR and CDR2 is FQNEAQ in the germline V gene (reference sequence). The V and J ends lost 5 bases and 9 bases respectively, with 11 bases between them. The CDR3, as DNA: TGTGCCAGCAGCCAACAGGGAAGTGAGCAGTTCTTC. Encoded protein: CASSQQGSEQFF. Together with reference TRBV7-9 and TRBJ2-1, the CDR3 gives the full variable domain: DTGVSQNPRHKITKRGQNVTFRCDPISEHNRLYWYRQTLGQGPEFLTYFQNEAQLEKSRLLSDRFSAERPKGSFSTLEIQRTEQGDSAMYLCASSQQGSEQFFGPGTRLTVL.

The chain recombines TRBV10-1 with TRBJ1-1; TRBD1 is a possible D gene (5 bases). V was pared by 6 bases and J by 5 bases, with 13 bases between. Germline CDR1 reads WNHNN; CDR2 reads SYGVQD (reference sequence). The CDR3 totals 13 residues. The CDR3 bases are TGCGCCAGCAGGGGTCAGGGAGGGACTGAAGCTTTCTTT. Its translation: CASRGQGGTEAFF.

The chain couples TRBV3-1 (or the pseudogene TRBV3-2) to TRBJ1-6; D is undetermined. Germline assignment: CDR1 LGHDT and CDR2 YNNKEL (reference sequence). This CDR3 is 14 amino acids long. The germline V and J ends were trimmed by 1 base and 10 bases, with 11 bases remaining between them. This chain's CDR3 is CASSQVGQRSPLHF. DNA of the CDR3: TGTGCCAGCAGCCAAGTTGGGCAGCGGTCACCCCTCCACTTT.

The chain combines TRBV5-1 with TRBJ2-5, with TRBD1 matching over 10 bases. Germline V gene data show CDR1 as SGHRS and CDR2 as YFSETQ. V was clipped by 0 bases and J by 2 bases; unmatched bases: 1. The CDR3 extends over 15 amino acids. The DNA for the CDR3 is TGCGCCAGCAGCTTGGAGGGACAGGGGCAAGAGACCCAGTACTTC. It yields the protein CASSLEGQGQETQYF.

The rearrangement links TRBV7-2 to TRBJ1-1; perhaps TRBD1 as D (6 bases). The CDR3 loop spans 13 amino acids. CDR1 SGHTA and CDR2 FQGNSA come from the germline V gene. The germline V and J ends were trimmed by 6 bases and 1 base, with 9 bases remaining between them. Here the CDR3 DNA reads TGTGCCAGCAGTTCACAGGGGAACACTGAAGCTTTCTTT. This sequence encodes CASSSQGNTEAFF.

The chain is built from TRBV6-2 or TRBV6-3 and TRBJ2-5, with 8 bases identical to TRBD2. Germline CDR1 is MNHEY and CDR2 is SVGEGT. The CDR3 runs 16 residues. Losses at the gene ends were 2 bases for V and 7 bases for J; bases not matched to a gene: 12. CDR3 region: CASSYVSGGLAGTQYF. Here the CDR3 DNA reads TGTGCCAGCAGTTACGTCAGCGGGGGCCTCGCTGGGACCCAGTACTTC.

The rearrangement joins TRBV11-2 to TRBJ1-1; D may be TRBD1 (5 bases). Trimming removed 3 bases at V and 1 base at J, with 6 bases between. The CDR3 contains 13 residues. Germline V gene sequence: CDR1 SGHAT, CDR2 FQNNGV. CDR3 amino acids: CASSFQGNTEAFF. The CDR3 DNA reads TGTGCCAGCAGCTTCCAGGGGAACACTGAAGCTTTCTTT. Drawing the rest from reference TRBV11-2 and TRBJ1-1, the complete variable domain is EAGVAQSPRYKIIEKRQSVAFWCNPISGHATLYWYQQILGQGPKLLIQFQNNGVVDDSQLPKDRFSAERLKGVDSTLKIQPAKLEDSAVYLCASSFQGNTEAFFGQGTRLTVV.

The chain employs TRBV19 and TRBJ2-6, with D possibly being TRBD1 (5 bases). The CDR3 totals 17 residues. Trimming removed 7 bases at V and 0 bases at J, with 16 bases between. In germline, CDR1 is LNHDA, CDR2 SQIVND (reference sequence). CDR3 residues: CASMSGRVASGANVLTF. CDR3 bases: TGTGCCAGTATGTCCGGCAGGGTAGCCTCTGGGGCCAACGTCCTGACTTTC.

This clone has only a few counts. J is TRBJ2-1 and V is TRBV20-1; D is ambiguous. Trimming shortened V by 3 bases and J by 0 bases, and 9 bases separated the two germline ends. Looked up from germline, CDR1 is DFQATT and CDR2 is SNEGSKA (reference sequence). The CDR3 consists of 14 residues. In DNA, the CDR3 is TGCAGTGCTAGTAGACTTAACTCCTACAATGAGCAGTTCTTC. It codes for CSASRLNSYNEQFF.

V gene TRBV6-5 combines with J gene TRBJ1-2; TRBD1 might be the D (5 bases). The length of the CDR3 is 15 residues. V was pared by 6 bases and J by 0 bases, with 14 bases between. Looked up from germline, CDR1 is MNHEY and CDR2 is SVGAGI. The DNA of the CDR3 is TGTGCCAGCAGCCGGGGGGTCTCAGCTAACTATGGCTACACCTTC. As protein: CASSRGVSANYGYTF.